This note documents a single T cell receptor (beta chain) sequence. It lacks a known antigen. Within one base of it there is no much larger clone, and no base qualities were kept. These data belong to a study of blood T cells in healthy people across ages (dated by TCRdb to between 2015 and 2017). Notes on the research overall: In model experiments, template switching captured about one uniquely barcoded TCR beta cDNA molecule for every two T cells. The study measured age-related changes in TCR beta repertoire diversity using deep sequencing normalized with unique cDNA molecular identifiers. The donors were divided into four age groups: young (average around 15 years), middle-aged (about 40), aged (about 60) and long-lived (roughly 82). To avoid experimental bias, donors of different ages were spread randomly across the sequencing lanes. Using the same blood draw, the study looked at two additional independent replicas of 1 million unique cDNA reads for two donors, one aged 18 to 30 and the other aged 80 or older. Beyond this particular receptor, the publication reports: Observed TCR beta diversity correlated strongly with the percentage of naive T cells measured by flow cytometry. Estimates of total diversity based on one million sequenced T cells were considered lower bounds and underestimates. Since profiling was done on bulk unsorted PBMCs, naive and antigen-experienced compartments could not be conclusively compared. The CMV infection status of donors was not known, potentially confounding age-related changes in expanded clonotypes. The long-lived group showed more naive CD4+ T cells, fewer expanded clones and increased TCR diversity than the aged group, suggesting age selection. Observed TCR beta diversity per million T cells fell roughly linearly with age, and a significant reduction was already apparent by age about 38.

The library was generated by 5' RACE. The sequencer was an Illumina HiSeq 2500. A second 7 to 11 cycle PCR used a sample-barcoded 5' primer and a J-beta primer mix. A unique molecular identifier was introduced onto each TCR beta cDNA molecule by a template-switch 5' adaptor carrying 12 random nucleotides. Each sample yielded at least 2.5 million CDR3-containing paired-end reads. First-strand cDNA synthesis was performed from all RNA using the Mint cDNA synthesis kit, with priming by a TRBC-specific oligonucleotide. Following uracil-DNA glycosylase treatment, all cDNA underwent a first 18-cycle PCR with the universal primers M1SS and BC2_uni_R. Turning to the authors' computational methods: Each sample was normalized by randomly selecting 1 million high-quality reads, each carrying a distinct molecular identifier. Instead of being binned into consensus sequences, reads with shared molecular identifiers were discarded. MiTCR, run with a Q25 quality threshold and the strictest error-elimination algorithm, handled CDR3 identification, clonotype clustering and error correction. A nonparametric unseen species model using Euler transformation provided a lower-bound estimate of total TCR beta diversity. The public reads were quality trimmed at Q25 with fastp and then assembled into clones with MiXCR by TCRdb, keeping productive beta chains. One record per CDR3 amino acid sequence lists the most common genes and DNA. The V and J calls were determined by TCRdb, not by the authors. The sample records fewer than 750,000 distinct CDR3 sequences, around 50% of which are singletons. Around an eighth of the sample rests with the top ten.

The roughly 39 donors, aged about 6 to 100 years, were systemically healthy Caucasian individuals from Russia. Ten milliliters of peripheral blood were drawn from each donor into EDTA-treated Vacutainer tubes. PBMCs were isolated by Ficoll-Paque density-gradient centrifugation, with at least 6.5 million obtained per sample. Total RNA, at least 6 micrograms per sample, was extracted from PBMCs with Trizol reagent. For every donor, flow cytometry on a PBMC aliquot measured the percentage of naive CD45RAhigh/CD27high T cells. The CDR3 runs 16 amino acids, cysteine and phenylalanine included. The CDR3 DNA has 48 bases and is translated from base 1. V gives up 1 base and J gives up 11 bases, and the segment between their germline ends measures 23 bases. Via the germline V gene, CDR1 is MGHDK and CDR2 SYGVNS.

The rearrangement combines TRBV25-1 with TRBJ2-5; the best D guess is TRBD2, with 6 bases matching. The receptor comes from a woman at least 80 years old in good health. The sequencing sample was made of blood. The bases read TGTGCCAGCAGTGAATTAGGGACTGGGACCCACAATGAGCAGTACTTC. This gives the protein CASSELGTGTHNEQYF.